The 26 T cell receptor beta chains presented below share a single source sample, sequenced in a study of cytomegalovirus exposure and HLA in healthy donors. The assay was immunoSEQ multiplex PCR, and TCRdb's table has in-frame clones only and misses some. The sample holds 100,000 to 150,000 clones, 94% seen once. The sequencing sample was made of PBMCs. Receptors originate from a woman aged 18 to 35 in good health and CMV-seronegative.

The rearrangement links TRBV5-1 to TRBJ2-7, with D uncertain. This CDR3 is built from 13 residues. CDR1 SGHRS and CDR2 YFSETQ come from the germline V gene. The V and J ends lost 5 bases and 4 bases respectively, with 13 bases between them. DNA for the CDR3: TGCGCCAGCAGTATGGGCACTGAATACGAGCAGTACTTC. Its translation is CASSMGTEYEQYF.

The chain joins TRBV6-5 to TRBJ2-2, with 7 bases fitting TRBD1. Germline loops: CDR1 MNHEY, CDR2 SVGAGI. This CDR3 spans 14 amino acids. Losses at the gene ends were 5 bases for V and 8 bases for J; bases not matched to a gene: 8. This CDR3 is CASSPTGEWGELFF. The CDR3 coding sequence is TGTGCCAGCAGTCCTACAGGGGAGTGGGGGGAGCTGTTTTTT.

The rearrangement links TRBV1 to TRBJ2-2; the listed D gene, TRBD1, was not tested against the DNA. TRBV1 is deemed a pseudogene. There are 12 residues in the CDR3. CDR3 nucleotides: TGCGCCAGCAGCCCCCAACATGGGGAGCTGTTTTTT. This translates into CASSPQHGELFF.

DNA for the CDR3: TGTGCCACCTCCCTTGTGTCCGGACTAGCGGGAGATGAGCAGTTCTTC. Its translation is CATSLVSGLAGDEQFF. The chain has TRBV27 and TRBJ2-1, with 13 bases fitting TRBD2. V lost 10 bases and J lost 8; bases outside the gene matches: 14. The CDR3 is 16 residues long. Germline assignment: CDR1 MNHEY and CDR2 SMNVEV (reference sequence).

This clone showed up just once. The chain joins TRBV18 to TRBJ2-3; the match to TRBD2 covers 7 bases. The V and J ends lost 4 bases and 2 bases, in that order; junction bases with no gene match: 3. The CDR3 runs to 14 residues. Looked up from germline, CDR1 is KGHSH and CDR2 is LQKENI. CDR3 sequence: CASSRAGNTDTQYF. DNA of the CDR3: TGTGCCAGCTCACGAGCGGGGAACACAGATACGCAGTATTTT. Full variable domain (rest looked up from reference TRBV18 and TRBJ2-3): NAGVMQNPRHLVRRRGQEARLRCSPMKGHSHVYWYRQLPEEGLKFMVYLQKENIIDESGMPKERFSAEFPKEGPSILRIQQVVRGDSAAYFCASSRAGNTDTQYFGPGTRLTVL.

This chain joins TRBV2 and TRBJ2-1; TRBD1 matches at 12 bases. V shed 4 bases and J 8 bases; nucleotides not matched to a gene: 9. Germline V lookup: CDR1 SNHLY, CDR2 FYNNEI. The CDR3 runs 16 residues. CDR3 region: CASSARRDRGLHEQFF. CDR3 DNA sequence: TGTGCCAGCAGTGCAAGGAGGGACAGGGGGCTTCATGAGCAGTTCTTC.

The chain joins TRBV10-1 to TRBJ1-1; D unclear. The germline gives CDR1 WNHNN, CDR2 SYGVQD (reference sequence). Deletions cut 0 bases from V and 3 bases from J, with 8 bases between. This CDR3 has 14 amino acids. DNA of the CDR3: TGCGCCAGCAGTGAGTCTAGAGGGTACACTGAAGCTTTCTTT. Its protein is CASSESRGYTEAFF.

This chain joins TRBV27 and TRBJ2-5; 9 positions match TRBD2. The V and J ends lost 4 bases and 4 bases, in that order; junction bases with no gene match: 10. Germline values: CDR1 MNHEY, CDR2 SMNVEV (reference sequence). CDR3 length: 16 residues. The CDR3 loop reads CASSSIFLRGGETQYF. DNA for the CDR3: TGTGCCAGCAGTTCAATATTTCTGCGGGGGGGAGAGACCCAGTACTTC.

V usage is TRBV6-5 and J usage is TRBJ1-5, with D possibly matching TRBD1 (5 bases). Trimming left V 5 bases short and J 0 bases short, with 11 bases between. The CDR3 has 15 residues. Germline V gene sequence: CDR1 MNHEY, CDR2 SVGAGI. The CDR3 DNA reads TGTGCCAGCAGTAAGGACAAATATAGCAATCAGCCCCAGCATTTT. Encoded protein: CASSKDKYSNQPQHF.

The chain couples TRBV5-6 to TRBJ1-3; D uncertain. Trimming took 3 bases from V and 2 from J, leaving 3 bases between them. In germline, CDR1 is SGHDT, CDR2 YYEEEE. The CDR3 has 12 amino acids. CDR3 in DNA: TGTGCCAGCAGCTCCGCTGGAAACACCATATATTTT. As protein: CASSSAGNTIYF.

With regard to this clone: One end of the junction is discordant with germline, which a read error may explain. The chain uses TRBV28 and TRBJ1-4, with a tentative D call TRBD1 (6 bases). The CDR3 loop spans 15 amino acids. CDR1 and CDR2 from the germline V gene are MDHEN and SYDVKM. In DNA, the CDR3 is TGTGCCAGCCGTTTCACAGGGAGTGGCAATGAAAAACTGTTTTTT. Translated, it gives CASRFTGSGNEKLFF.

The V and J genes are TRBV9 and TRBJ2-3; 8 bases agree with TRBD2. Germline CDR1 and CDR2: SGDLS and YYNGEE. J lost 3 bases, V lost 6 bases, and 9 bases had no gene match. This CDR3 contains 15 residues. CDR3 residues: CASNEPGLDTDTQYF. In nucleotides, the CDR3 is TGTGCCAGCAACGAACCGGGACTAGATACAGATACGCAGTATTTT. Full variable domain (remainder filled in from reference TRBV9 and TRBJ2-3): DSGVTQTPKHLITATGQRVTLRCSPRSGDLSVYWYQQSLDQGLQFLIQYYNGEERAKGNILERFSAQQFPDLHSELNLSSLELGDSALYFCASNEPGLDTDTQYFGPGTRLTVL.

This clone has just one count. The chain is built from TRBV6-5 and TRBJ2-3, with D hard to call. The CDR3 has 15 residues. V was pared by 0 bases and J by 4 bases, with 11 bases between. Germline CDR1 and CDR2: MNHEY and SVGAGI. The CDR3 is CASSYSRPAADTQYF. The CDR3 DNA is TGTGCCAGCAGTTACTCGAGGCCCGCGGCAGATACGCAGTATTTT.

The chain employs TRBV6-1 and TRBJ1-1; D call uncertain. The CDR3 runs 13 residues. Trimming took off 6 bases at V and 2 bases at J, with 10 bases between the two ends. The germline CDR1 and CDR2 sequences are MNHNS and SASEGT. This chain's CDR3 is CASRFTLNTEAFF. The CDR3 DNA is TGTGCCAGCAGGTTTACATTAAACACTGAAGCTTTCTTT.

The CDR3 DNA is TGTGCCAGCAGTTACCGACAGGGCCTATTATATGGCTACACCTTC. Protein product: CASSYRQGLLYGYTF. The chain couples TRBV6-5 to TRBJ1-2; 7 nucleotides align to TRBD1. The ends lost 2 bases at V and 5 bases at J; junction bases unmatched: 8. The CDR3 covers 15 residues. CDR1 and CDR2 from the germline V gene are MNHEY and SVGAGI.

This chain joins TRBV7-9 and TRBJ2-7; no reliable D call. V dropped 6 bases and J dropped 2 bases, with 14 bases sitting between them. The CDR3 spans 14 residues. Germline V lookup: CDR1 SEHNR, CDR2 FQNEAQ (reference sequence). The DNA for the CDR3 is TGTGCCAGCAGTCCCGTTACTGTTGCCTACGAGCAGTACTTC. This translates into CASSPVTVAYEQYF. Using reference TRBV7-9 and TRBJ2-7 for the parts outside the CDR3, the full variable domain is DTGVSQNPRHKITKRGQNVTFRCDPISEHNRLYWYRQTLGQGPEFLTYFQNEAQLEKSRLLSDRFSAERPKGSFSTLEIQRTEQGDSAMYLCASSPVTVAYEQYFGPGTRLTVT.

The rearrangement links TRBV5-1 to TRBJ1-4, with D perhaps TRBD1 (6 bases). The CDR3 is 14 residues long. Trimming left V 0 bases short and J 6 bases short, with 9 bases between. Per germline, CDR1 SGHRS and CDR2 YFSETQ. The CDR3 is CASSLARTDEKLFF. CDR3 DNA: TGCGCCAGCAGCTTGGCCCGGACAGATGAAAAACTGTTTTTT.

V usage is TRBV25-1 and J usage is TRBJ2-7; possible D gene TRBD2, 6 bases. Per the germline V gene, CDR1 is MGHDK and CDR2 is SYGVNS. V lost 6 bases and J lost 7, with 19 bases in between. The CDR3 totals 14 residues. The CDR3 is CASSAEGFRGEQYF. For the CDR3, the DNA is TGTGCCAGCAGCGCGGAGGGTTTTCGAGGAGAGCAGTACTTC.

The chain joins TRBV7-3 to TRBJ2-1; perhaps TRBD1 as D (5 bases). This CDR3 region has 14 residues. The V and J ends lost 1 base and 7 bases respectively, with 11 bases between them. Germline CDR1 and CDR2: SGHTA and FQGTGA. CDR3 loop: CASSLIGVGNEQFF. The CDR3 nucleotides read TGTGCCAGCAGCTTAATAGGGGTAGGTAATGAGCAGTTCTTC.

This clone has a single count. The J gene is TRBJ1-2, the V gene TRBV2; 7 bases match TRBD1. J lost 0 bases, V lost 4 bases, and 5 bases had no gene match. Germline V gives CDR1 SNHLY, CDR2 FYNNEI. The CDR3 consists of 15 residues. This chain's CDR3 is CASSVQGTSNYGYTF. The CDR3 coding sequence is TGTGCCAGCAGTGTACAGGGGACCTCTAACTATGGCTACACCTTC.

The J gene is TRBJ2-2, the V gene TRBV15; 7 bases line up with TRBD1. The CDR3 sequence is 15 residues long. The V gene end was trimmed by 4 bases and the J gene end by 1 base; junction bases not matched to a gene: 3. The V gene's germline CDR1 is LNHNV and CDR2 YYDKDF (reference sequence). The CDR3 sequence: CATSTGTENTGELFF. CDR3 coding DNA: TGTGCCACCAGCACCGGGACAGAGAACACCGGGGAGCTGTTTTTT. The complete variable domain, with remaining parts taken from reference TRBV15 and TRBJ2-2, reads DAMVIQNPRYQVTQFGKPVTLSCSQTLNHNVMYWYQQKSSQAPKLLFHYYDKDFNNEADTPDNFQSRRPNTSFCFLDIRSPGLGDTAMYLCATSTGTENTGELFFGEGSRLTVL.

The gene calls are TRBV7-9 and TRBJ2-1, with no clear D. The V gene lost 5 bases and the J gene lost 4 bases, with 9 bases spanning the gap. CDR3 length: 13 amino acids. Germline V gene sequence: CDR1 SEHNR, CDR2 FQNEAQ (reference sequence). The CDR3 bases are TGTGCCAGCAGCCCGAGGCAGTACAATGAGCAGTTCTTC. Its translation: CASSPRQYNEQFF. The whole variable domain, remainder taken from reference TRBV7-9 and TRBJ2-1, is DTGVSQNPRHKITKRGQNVTFRCDPISEHNRLYWYRQTLGQGPEFLTYFQNEAQLEKSRLLSDRFSAERPKGSFSTLEIQRTEQGDSAMYLCASSPRQYNEQFFGPGTRLTVL.

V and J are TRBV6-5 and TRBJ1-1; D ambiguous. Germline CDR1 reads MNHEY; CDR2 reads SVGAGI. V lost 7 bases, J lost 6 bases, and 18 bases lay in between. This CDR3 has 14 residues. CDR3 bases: TGTGCCAGCACTCCTCCGGGTCCGGGAGCTGAAGCTTTCTTT. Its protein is CASTPPGPGAEAFF.

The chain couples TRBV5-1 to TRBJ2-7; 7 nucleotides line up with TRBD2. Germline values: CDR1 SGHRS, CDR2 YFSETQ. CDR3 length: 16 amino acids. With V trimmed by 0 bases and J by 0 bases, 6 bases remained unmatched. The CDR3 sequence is CASSLGGDYSSYEQYF. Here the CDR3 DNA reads TGCGCCAGCAGCTTGGGGGGGGACTACAGCTCCTACGAGCAGTACTTC.

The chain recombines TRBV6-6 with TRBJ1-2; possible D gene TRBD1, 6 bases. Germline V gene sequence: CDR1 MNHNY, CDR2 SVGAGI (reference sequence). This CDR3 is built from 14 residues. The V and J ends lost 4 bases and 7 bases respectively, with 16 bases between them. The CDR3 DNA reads TGTGCCAGCAGTTTAGAACAGGGAACGTCTGGCTACACCTTC. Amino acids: CASSLEQGTSGYTF.

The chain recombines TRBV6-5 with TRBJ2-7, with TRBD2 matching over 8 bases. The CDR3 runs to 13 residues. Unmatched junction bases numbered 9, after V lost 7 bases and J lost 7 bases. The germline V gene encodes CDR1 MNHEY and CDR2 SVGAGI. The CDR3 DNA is TGTGCCAGCAAAAGCGGGAGCCTAGGGGAGCAGTACTTC. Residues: CASKSGSLGEQYF.